The 2 T cell receptor beta chains below all came from one sample that was sequenced in a study of human T cells and chemical hapten exposure. TCRdb re-analysed the RACE reads in MiXCR, keeping a single row per CDR3 protein. The sample shows about 70,000 distinct CDR3 sequences, about 8.5% of them seen only once. Time point here: patch test 2, 6 weeks after DPC sensitization. Described treatment: therapeutic diphenylcyclopropenone sensitization with weekly scalp DPC. The sample consisted of whole blood, taken in connection with sensitization to the hapten diphenylcyclopropenone (DPC). These receptors were taken from a woman aged 45 to 65 with alopecia areata. Some clones in this sample may be carry-over from other donors' samples.

The chain links TRBV5-1 to TRBJ2-1; TRBD2 matches at 7 bases. Germline CDR1 SGHRS, CDR2 YFSETQ. The CDR3 totals 16 residues. V trimming: 2 bases; J trimming: 5 bases; junction bases outside the gene matches: 10. CDR3 DNA sequence: TGCGCCAGCAGCTTTTCTAGCGGCCGCGGGCACAATGAGCAGTTCTTC. This encodes CASSFSSGRGHNEQFF.

This clonotype has only a few counts. The chain couples TRBV7-6 to TRBJ2-7; D gene unclear. This CDR3 contains 14 residues. CDR1 and CDR2 (germline): SGHVS, FNYEAQ. V lost 5 bases and J 0 bases, leaving 11 bases between the germline ends. This chain's CDR3 is CASSKDPDSYEQYF. The DNA for the CDR3 is TGTGCCAGCAGCAAGGACCCGGACTCCTACGAGCAGTACTTC.